A selection of T cell receptor beta chains follows, all from one sample in a study of blood T cells in healthy people across ages. TCRdb redid the calling of the 5' RACE reads with MiXCR, one entry per CDR3 protein. The sample shows roughly 1,500,000 distinct CDR3 sequences, around 39% of them seen only once. Sequencing used blood. The receptors derive from a woman between 18 and 29 years old in good health. The CDR3 runs from the conserved cysteine through the conserved F or W. A D gene is named only where the DNA matches it firmly. Expanded clones are given a class, and other clones once, few, many or no size at all.

j_call clone_size v_call d_call cdr3_aa cdr3_nt
TRBJ2-7 . TRBV4-1 TRBD1 CASSPGQGPFYEQYF TGCGCCAGCAGCCCCGGACAGGGGCCCTTTTACGAGCAGTACTTC
TRBJ2-3 few TRBV5-1 . CASSLEWTATSTDTQYF TGCGCCAGCAGCTTGGAATGGACAGCCACTAGCACAGATACGCAGTATTTT
TRBJ2-1 many TRBV4-2 TRBD2 CASSQELAGAYNEQFF TGTGCCAGCAGCCAAGAACTAGCGGGGGCCTACAATGAGCAGTTCTTC
TRBJ2-3 few TRBV28 . CARSVRGSTDTQYF TGTGCCCGCAGTGTACGAGGGAGCACAGATACGCAGTATTTT
TRBJ1-2 . TRBV12-3/TRBV12-4 . CASSKRGGYGYTF TGTGCCAGCAGCAAAAGGGGCGGGTATGGCTACACCTTC
TRBJ2-1 few TRBV9 . CASSVAGLSYNEQFF TGTGCCAGCAGCGTAGCGGGGCTGTCCTACAATGAGCAGTTCTTC
TRBJ1-5 few TRBV7-9 . CASSPSYLTGRAQPQHF TGTGCCAGCAGTCCCTCCTATTTAACAGGGCGGGCTCAGCCCCAGCATTTT
TRBJ2-2 once TRBV10-3 . CAISVVGTNINTGELFF TGTGCCATCAGTGTAGTCGGGACAAACATTAACACCGGGGAGCTGTTTTTT
TRBJ2-7 . TRBV20-1 TRBD2 CSARVLAGTYNEQYF TGCAGTGCTAGGGTACTAGCGGGAACGTACAATGAGCAGTACTTC
TRBJ2-7 few TRBV7-3 . CASSLKGMDTYEQYF TGTGCCAGCAGCTTAAAGGGTATGGACACCTACGAGCAGTACTTC
TRBJ1-5 . TRBV4-2 TRBD1 CASSQDGTGYQPQHF TGTGCCAGCAGCCAAGATGGGACAGGCTATCAGCCCCAGCATTTT
TRBJ1-1 . TRBV4-1 . CAGSQSDPGAPEAFF TGCGCCGGCAGCCAATCCGACCCAGGGGCCCCTGAAGCTTTCTTT
TRBJ2-1 . TRBV20-1 TRBD1 CSPLQGRISYNEQFF TGCAGTCCCCTACAGGGGCGGATCTCCTACAATGAGCAGTTCTTC
TRBJ1-6 . TRBV9 . CASSAPGGWKSPLHF TGTGCCAGCAGCGCCCCCGGAGGGTGGAAGTCACCCCTCCACTTT
TRBJ2-1 few TRBV12-3/TRBV12-4 . CASSLSRVPYNEQFF TGTGCCAGCAGTTTGAGTCGAGTCCCCTACAATGAGCAGTTCTTC
TRBJ1-4 . TRBV29-1 TRBD1 CSVEGRGRQLFF TGCAGCGTTGAAGGGAGGGGGCGACAACTGTTTTTT
TRBJ1-2 . TRBV5-1 . CASSLEIGGGYTF TGCGCCAGCAGCTTGGAAATCGGAGGGGGCTACACCTTC
TRBJ2-5 . TRBV5-6 . CASSPGSAQETQYF TGTGCCAGCAGCCCCGGGTCCGCGCAAGAGACCCAGTACTTC
TRBJ2-3 . TRBV12-3/TRBV12-4 TRBD2 CASSYLAGGSGDTQYF TGTGCCAGCAGCTACCTAGCGGGAGGTTCTGGAGATACGCAGTATTTT
TRBJ2-7 . TRBV20-1 TRBD2 CRTGTSEYNEQYF TGCAGAACCGGGACTAGCGAATACAATGAGCAGTACTTC
TRBJ2-3 . TRBV27 . CASSPRGVRDTQYF TGTGCCAGCAGTCCACGAGGGGTCAGGGATACGCAGTATTTT
TRBJ2-5 . TRBV6-5 TRBD2 CASSSGLAAYQETQYF TGTGCCAGCAGTTCCGGACTAGCGGCCTACCAAGAGACCCAGTACTTC
TRBJ2-3 . TRBV27 . CASSPSLSTDRQYF TGTGCCAGCAGTCCTTCTTTGAGCACAGATAGGCAGTATTTT
TRBJ2-3 . TRBV12-3/TRBV12-4 . CASSFGFVSDTQYF TGTGCCAGCAGTTTTGGTTTTGTGTCAGATACGCAGTATTTT
TRBJ2-3 . TRBV20-1 TRBD2 CSASPPSGGTTDTQYF TGCAGTGCTAGCCCCCCTAGCGGGGGGACAACAGATACGCAGTATTTT
TRBJ2-3 few TRBV12-3/TRBV12-4 TRBD2 CASSWEGRADTQYF TGTGCCAGCAGTTGGGAGGGACGCGCAGATACGCAGTATTTT
TRBJ1-2 . TRBV27 . CASKTGPNGGYTF TGTGCCAGCAAAACAGGGCCCAATGGTGGCTACACCTTC
TRBJ1-1 few TRBV4-1 TRBD1 CASSGTGFMNTEAFF TGCGCCAGCAGTGGGACAGGGTTCATGAACACTGAAGCTTTCTTT
TRBJ2-5 once TRBV3-1 TRBD2 CASSPITSGRSGTQYF TGTGCCAGCAGTCCTATAACTAGCGGGAGATCAGGGACCCAGTACTTC
TRBJ2-3 . TRBV5-6 . CASSLLGEPSTDTQYF TGTGCCAGCAGCTTGCTAGGAGAACCTAGCACAGATACGCAGTATTTT
TRBJ1-5 many TRBV4-2 . CASSRNSGGNQPQHF TGTGCCAGCAGCCGAAACTCAGGGGGCAATCAGCCCCAGCATTTT
TRBJ2-7 . TRBV5-1 . CASSLRGSCEQYF TGCGCCAGCAGCTTGCGAGGGAGCTGTGAGCAGTACTTC
TRBJ2-1 few TRBV29-1 TRBD2 CSVESASGRSSSYNEQFF TGCAGCGTTGAAAGCGCTAGCGGGAGGTCAAGCTCCTACAATGAGCAGTTCTTC
TRBJ2-3 few TRBV20-1 TRBD2 CSARDQVAGATDTQYF TGCAGTGCTAGAGATCAGGTAGCGGGGGCCACAGATACGCAGTATTTT
TRBJ1-1 . TRBV5-1 . CASTGLHMNTEAFF TGCGCCAGCACAGGGCTGCACATGAACACTGAAGCTTTCTTT
TRBJ2-7 . TRBV20-1 . CSAIGANGGLPSYEQYF TGCAGTGCTATAGGGGCTAACGGGGGCCTTCCCTCCTACGAGCAGTACTTC
TRBJ2-5 few TRBV7-9 . CASSESGSQETQYF TGTGCCAGCAGTGAATCCGGGTCGCAAGAGACCCAGTACTTC
TRBJ2-7 . TRBV28 . CASGRSEEQYF TGTGCCAGCGGCCGGTCCGAGGAGCAGTACTTC
TRBJ1-1 . TRBV20-1 . CSARVGEGGLAEAFF TGCAGTGCTAGAGTTGGGGAGGGGGGTCTCGCTGAAGCTTTCTTT
TRBJ1-1 . TRBV29-1 . CSVCCSQNTEAFF TGCAGCGTTTGCTGTTCACAAAACACTGAAGCTTTCTTT
TRBJ2-7 . TRBV3-1 TRBD2 CASSGGGSGPYNEQYF TGTGCCAGCAGCGGTGGTGGTAGCGGGCCGTACAATGAGCAGTACTTC
TRBJ2-3 . TRBV20-1 . CSFQEGGTTDTQYF TGCAGCTTTCAAGAGGGGGGGACCACAGATACGCAGTATTTT
TRBJ2-3 . TRBV10-3 . CAISDIQGGELSDTQYF TGTGCCATCAGTGATATACAAGGGGGAGAACTATCAGATACGCAGTATTTT
TRBJ2-5 few TRBV5-1 TRBD2 CASSPLSGGLETQYF TGCGCCAGCAGCCCCCTTAGCGGGGGGTTGGAGACCCAGTACTTC
TRBJ2-3 many TRBV10-2 TRBD2 CASRSGTSGTDTQYF TGCGCCAGCAGATCCGGGACTAGCGGGACAGATACGCAGTATTTT
TRBJ1-1 many TRBV10-3 . CATSGLMNTEAFF TGTGCCACCTCGGGCCTCATGAACACTGAAGCTTTCTTT
TRBJ1-2 once TRBV12-3/TRBV12-4 . CASSVGGTEYGYTF TGTGCCAGCAGTGTAGGAGGAACGGAGTATGGCTACACCTTC
TRBJ2-7 . TRBV27 . CASAAVGTGTVFHEQYF TGTGCCAGCGCTGCGGTCGGGACTGGGACCGTTTTCCACGAGCAGTACTTC
TRBJ2-7 . TRBV20-1 TRBD2 CSARALGLAGLYEQYF TGCAGTGCTAGAGCTTTGGGGCTAGCGGGACTCTATGAGCAGTACTTC
TRBJ2-3 . TRBV14 TRBD2 CASSQVSGNTDTQYF TGTGCCAGCAGCCAAGTTAGCGGGAATACAGATACGCAGTATTTT
TRBJ2-7 . TRBV27 . CASSSGTRLIYEQYF TGTGCCAGCAGCTCCGGGACAAGACTTATCTACGAGCAGTACTTC
TRBJ2-1 few TRBV6-5 TRBD1 CASSYSDTGTANEQFF TGTGCCAGCAGTTACTCGGATACCGGGACAGCTAATGAGCAGTTCTTC
TRBJ1-5 . TRBV3-1 . CASSHAGDRPQHF TGTGCCAGCAGCCATGCAGGGGATCGGCCCCAGCATTTT
TRBJ2-1 . TRBV4-3 TRBD1 CASSQGATGIYNEQFF TGCGCCAGCAGCCAAGGTGCGACAGGGATCTACAATGAGCAGTTCTTC
TRBJ2-7 . TRBV27 TRBD2 CASSLSSGGAYNEQYF TGTGCCAGCAGTTTATCTTCCGGGGGGGCTTACAATGAGCAGTACTTC